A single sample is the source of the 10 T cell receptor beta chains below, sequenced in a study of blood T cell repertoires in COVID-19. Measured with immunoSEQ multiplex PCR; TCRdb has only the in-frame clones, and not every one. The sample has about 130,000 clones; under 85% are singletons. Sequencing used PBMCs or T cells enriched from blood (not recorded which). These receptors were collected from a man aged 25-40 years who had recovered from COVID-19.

CDR3 nucleotide sequence: TGCAGTGCTAGTCTAGCGGGTAGCACAGATACGCAGTATTTT. Its protein product is CSASLAGSTDTQYF. This sequence joins TRBV20-1 and TRBJ2-3, with 8 bases fitting TRBD2. The CDR3 consists of 14 residues. The V gene end was trimmed by 3 bases and the J gene end by 0 bases; junction bases not matched to a gene: 2. The germline CDR1 and CDR2 sequences are DFQATT and SNEGSKA (reference sequence).

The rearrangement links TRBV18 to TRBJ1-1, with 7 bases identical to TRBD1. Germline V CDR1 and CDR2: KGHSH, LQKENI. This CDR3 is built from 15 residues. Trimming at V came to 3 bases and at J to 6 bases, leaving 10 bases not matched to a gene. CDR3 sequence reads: CASSPLRTGGPEAFF. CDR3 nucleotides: TGTGCCAGCTCACCTCTTAGGACAGGAGGACCTGAAGCTTTCTTT.

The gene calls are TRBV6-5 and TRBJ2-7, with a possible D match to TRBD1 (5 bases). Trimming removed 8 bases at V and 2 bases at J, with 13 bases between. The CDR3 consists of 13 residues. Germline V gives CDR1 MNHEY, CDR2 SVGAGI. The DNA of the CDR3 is TGTGCCAGCGCCTGGGGCGATACCTACGAGCAGTACTTC. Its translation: CASAWGDTYEQYF.

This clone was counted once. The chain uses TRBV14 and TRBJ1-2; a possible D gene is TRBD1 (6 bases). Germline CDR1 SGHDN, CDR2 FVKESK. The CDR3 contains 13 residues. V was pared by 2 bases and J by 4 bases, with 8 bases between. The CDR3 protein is CASSQQGIYGYTF. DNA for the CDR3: TGTGCCAGCAGCCAACAGGGGATCTATGGCTACACCTTC.

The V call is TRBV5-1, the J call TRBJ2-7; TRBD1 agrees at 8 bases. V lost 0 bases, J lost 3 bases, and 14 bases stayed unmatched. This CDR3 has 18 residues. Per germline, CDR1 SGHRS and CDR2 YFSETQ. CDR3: CASSLAPPRTGMGYEQYF. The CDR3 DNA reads TGCGCCAGCAGCTTGGCCCCACCGAGGACAGGGATGGGCTACGAGCAGTACTTC.

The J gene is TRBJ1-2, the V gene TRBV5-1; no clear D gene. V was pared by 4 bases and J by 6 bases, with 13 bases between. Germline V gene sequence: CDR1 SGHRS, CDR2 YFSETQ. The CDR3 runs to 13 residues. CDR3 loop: CASSLDKPDGYTF. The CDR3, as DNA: TGCGCCAGCAGCCTTGACAAGCCTGATGGCTACACCTTC.

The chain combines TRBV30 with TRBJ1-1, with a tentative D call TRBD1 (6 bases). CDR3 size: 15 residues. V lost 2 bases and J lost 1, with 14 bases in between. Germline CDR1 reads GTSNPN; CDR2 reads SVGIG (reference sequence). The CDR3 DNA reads TGTGCCTGGAGTCTCCTAGGGGGTGCGAACACTGAAGCTTTCTTT. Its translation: CAWSLLGGANTEAFF.

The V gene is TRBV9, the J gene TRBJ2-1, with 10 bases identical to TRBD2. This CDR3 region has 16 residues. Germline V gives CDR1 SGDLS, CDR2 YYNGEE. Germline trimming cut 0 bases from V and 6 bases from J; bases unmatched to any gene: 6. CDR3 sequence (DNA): TGTGCCAGCAGCGTAGGTCTAGCGGGGGCCGGCAATGAGCAGTTCTTC. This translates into CASSVGLAGAGNEQFF.

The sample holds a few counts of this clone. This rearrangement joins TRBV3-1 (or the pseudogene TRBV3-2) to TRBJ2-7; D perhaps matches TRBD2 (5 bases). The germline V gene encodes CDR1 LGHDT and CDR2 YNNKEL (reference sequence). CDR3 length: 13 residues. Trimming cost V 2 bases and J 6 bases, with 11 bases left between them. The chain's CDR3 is CASSQTPSGEQYF. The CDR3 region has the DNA TGTGCCAGCAGCCAAACCCCGAGCGGCGAGCAGTACTTC.

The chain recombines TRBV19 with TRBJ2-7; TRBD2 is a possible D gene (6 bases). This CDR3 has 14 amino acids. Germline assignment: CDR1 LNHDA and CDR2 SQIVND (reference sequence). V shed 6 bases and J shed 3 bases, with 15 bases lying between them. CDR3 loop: CASSQWRGHYEQYF. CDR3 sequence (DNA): TGTGCCAGTAGCCAGTGGAGGGGCCACTACGAGCAGTACTTC.